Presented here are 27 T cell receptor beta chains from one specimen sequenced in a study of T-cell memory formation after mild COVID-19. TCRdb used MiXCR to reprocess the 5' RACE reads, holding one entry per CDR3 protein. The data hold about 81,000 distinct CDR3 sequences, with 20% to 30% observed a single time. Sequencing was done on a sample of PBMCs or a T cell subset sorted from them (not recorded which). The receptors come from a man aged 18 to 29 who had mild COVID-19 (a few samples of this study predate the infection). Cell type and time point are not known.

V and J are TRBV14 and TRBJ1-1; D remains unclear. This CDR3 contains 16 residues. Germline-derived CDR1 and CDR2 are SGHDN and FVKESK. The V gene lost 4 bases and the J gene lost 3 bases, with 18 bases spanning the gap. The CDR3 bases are TGTGCCAGCAGCCCCTCGACCGGCGGCAGACACACTGAAGCTTTCTTT. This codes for CASSPSTGGRHTEAFF.

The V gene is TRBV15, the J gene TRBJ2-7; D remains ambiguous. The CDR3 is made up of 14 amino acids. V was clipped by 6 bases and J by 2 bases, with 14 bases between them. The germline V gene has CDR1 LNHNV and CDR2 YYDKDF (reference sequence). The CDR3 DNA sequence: TGTGCCACCAGGCTGGAAACGGACGCCTACGAGCAGTACGTC. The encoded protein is CATRLETDAYEQYV.

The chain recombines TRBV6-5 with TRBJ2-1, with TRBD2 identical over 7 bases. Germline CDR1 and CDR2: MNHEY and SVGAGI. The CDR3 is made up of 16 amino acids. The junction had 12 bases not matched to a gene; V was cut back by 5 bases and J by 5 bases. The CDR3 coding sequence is TGTGCCAGCAGTCCCTCCCTCAGCGGGGCGAACAATGAGCAGTTCTTC. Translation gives CASSPSLSGANNEQFF.

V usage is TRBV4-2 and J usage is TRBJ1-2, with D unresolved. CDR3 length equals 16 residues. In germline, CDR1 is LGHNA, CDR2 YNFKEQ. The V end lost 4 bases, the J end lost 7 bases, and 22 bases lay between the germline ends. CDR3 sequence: CASSPKHQLLVGGYTF. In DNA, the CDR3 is TGTGCCAGCAGCCCAAAGCACCAGTTGTTGGTAGGTGGCTACACCTTC.

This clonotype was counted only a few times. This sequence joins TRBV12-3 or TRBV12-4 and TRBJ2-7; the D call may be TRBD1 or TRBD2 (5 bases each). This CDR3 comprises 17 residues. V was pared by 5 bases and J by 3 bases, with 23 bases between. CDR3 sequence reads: CASSLRSAGTDIYEQYV. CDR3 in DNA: TGTGCCAGCAGTCTTAGATCCGCCGGGACCGACATCTACGAGCAGTACGTC.

The CDR3 loop is CASSSGTGEPQHF. CDR3 bases: TGTGCCAGCAGCTCCGGGACGGGAGAGCCCCAGCATTTT. This chain links TRBV11-2 with TRBJ1-5; TRBD1 might be the D (5 bases). The CDR3 covers 13 residues. Germline loops: CDR1 SGHAT, CDR2 FQNNGV. V lost 4 bases to trimming and J lost 8 bases, with 12 bases between them.

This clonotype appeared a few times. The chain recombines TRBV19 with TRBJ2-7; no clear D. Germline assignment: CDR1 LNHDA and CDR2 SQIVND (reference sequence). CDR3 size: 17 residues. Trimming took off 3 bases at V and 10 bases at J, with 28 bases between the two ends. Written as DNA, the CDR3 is TGTGCCAGTAGTATGTTTTCTGAGGAACGGCCCCTAAGGAAACAGTACTTC. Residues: CASSMFSEERPLRKQYF.

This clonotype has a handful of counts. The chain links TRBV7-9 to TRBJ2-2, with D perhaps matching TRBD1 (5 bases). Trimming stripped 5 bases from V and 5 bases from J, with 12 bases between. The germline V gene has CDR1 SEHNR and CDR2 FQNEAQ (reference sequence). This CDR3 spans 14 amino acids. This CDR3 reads CASSPTRTTGELFF. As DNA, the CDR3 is TGTGCCAGCAGCCCCACCCGGACAACCGGGGAGCTGTTTTTT.

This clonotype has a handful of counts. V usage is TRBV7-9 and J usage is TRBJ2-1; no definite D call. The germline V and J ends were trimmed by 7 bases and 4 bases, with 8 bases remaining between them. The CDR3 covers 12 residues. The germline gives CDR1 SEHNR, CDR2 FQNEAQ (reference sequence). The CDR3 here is CASKWQYNEQFF. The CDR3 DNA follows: TGTGCCAGCAAGTGGCAGTACAATGAGCAGTTCTTC.

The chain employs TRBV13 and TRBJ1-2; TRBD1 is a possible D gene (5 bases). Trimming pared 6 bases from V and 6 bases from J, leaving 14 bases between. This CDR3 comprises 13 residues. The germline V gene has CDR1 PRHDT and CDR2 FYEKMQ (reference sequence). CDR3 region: CASSHGALDGYTF. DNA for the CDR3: TGTGCCAGCAGTCATGGGGCCCTTGATGGCTACACCTTC.

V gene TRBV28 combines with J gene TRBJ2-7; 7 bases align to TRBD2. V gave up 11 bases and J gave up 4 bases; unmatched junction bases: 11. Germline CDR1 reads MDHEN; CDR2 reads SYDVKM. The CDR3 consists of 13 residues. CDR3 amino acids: CAAGDSAGYEQYV. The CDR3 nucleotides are TGTGCCGCGGGGGACTCAGCGGGATACGAGCAGTACGTC.

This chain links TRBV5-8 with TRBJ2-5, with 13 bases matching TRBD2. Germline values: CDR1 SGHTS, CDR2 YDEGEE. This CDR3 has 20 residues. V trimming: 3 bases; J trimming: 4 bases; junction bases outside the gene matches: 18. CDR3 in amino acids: CASSWGLAGTLQGEGETQYF. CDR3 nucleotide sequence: TGTGCCAGCAGCTGGGGACTAGCGGGGACTCTTCAGGGGGAAGGAGAGACCCAGTACTTC.

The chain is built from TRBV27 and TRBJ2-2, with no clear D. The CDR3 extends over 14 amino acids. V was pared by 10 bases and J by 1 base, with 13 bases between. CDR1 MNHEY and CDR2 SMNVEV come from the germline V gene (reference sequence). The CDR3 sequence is CATSSGWNTGELFF. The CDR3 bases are TGTGCCACCTCCTCGGGTTGGAACACCGGGGAGCTGTTTTTT.

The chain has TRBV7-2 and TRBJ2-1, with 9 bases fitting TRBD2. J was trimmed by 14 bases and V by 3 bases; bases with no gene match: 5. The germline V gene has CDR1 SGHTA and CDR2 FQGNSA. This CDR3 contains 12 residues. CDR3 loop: CASSFSGGLEFF. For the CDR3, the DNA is TGTGCCAGCAGCTTTAGCGGGGGCCTAGAGTTCTTC.

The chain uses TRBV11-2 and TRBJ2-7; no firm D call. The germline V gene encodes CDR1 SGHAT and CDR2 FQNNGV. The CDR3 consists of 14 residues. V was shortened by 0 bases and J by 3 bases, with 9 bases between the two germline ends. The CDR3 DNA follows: TGTGCCAGCAGCTTAGATCTTTTCGACTACGAGCAGTACTTC. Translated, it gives CASSLDLFDYEQYF.

The CDR3 bases are TGTGCCAGCAGTCTGGCAGACATCTACAATGAGCAGTTCTTC. Translation gives CASSLADIYNEQFF. V and J are TRBV27 and TRBJ2-1; D gene ambiguous. The V end lost 5 bases, the J end lost 3 bases, and 11 bases lay between the germline ends. The CDR3 contains 14 residues. Germline loops: CDR1 MNHEY, CDR2 SMNVEV (reference sequence).

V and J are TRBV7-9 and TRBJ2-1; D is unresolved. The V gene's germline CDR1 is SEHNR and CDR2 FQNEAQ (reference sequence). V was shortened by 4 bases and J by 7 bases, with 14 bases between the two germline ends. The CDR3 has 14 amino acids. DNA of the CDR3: TGTGCCAGCAGCTCAGTTTGGACGGATAATGAGCAGTTCTTC. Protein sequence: CASSSVWTDNEQFF.

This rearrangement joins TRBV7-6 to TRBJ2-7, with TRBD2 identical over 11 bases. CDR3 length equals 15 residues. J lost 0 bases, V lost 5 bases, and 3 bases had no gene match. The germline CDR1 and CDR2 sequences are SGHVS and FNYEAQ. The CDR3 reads CASSAGTSGSYEQYF. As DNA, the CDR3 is TGTGCCAGCAGCGCCGGGACTAGCGGCTCCTACGAGCAGTACTTC.

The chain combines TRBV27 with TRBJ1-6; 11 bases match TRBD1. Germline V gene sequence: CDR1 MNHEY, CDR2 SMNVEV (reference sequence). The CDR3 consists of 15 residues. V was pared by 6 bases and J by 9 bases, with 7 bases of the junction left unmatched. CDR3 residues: CASSPLGQGVSPLHF. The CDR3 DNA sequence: TGTGCCAGCAGCCCACTGGGACAGGGGGTTTCACCCCTCCACTTT.

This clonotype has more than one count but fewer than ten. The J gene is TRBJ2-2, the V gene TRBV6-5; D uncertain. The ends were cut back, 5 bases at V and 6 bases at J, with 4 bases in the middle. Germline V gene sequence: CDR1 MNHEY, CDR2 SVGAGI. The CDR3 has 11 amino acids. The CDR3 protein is CASSASGELFF. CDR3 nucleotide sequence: TGTGCCAGCAGTGCCTCCGGGGAGCTGTTTTTT.

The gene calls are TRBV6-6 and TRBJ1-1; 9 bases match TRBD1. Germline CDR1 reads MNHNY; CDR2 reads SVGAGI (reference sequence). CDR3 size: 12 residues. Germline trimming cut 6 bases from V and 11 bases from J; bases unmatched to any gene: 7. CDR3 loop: CASRAGTGYAFF. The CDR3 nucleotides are TGTGCCAGCAGGGCCGGGACAGGGTACGCTTTCTTT.

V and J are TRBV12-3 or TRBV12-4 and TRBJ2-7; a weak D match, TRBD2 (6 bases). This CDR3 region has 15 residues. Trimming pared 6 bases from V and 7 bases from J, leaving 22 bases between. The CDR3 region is CASRASGTQAGEQYF. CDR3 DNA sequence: TGTGCCAGCAGAGCCTCCGGGACTCAGGCGGGGGAGCAGTACTTC.

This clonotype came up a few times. The CDR3 bases are TGCGCCAGCAGCCCAGAAGGGACAGGGGGCTCTGGGGCCAACGTCCTGACTTTC. This encodes CASSPEGTGGSGANVLTF. The rearrangement uses TRBV4-1 and TRBJ2-6; 11 bases map to TRBD1. This CDR3 comprises 18 residues. Germline V gene lookup returns CDR1 MGHRA and CDR2 YSYEKL. The trim removed 4 bases at V and 0 bases at J, leaving 5 bases unmatched.

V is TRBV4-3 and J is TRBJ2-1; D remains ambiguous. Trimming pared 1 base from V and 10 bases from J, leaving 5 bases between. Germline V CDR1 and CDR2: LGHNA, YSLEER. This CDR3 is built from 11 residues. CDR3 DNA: TGCGCCAGCAGCCAAGGGTCCGAGCAGTTCTTC. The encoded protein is CASSQGSEQFF.

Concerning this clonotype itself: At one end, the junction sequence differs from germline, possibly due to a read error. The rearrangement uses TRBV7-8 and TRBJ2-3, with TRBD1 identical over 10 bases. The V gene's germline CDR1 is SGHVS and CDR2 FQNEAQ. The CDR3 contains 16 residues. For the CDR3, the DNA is TGTGCCGGCAGCCCCTCGGGACAGGGGCGCACAGATACGCAGTATTTT. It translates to CAGSPSGQGRTDTQYF.

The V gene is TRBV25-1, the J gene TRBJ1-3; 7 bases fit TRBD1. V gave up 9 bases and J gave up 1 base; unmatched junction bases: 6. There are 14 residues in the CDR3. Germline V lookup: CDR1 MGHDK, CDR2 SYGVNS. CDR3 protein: CASAKGASGNTIYF. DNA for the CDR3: TGTGCCAGTGCGAAGGGGGCTTCTGGAAACACCATATATTTT.

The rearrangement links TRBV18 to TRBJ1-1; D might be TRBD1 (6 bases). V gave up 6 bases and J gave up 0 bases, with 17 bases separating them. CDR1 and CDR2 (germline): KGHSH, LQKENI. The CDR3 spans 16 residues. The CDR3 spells CASSLWGGRLNTEAFF. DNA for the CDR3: TGTGCCAGCTCGCTTTGGGGGGGCCGATTGAACACTGAAGCTTTCTTT.